The source of this T cell receptor beta chain is a study of cytomegalovirus exposure and HLA in healthy donors. Study-wide findings and caveats: Specificity for CMV antigens was confirmed in vitro for three of the CMV-associated chains. Most TCR sequences proved rare, with some public TCRs found in many donors. Immune exposure information available was restricted to CMV serostatus. Excluded were some V segments that proved indistinguishable, including TRBV6-2 and TRBV6-3.

The PCR used 60 Vbeta and 13 Jbeta primers. Repertoires were generated with immunoSEQ multiplex PCR, while TCRdb's copy carries only in-frame clones and drops some. The table shows 65,000 to 70,000 clones, with 68% occurring only once. This CDR3 region has 15 residues. Trimming removed 2 bases from V and 9 bases from J; junction bases left unmatched: 9. From germline, CDR1 is SEHNR and CDR2 FQNEAQ (reference sequence). Concerning this clone itself: Its antigen is not known.

This chain links TRBV7-9 with TRBJ2-1, with 8 nucleotides matching TRBD2. Material: PBMCs. The clonotype was recovered from a woman aged 25 to 39 in good health and CMV-seronegative. The CDR3 protein is CASSLRISGAIEQFF. Here the CDR3 DNA reads TGTGCCAGCAGCTTAAGAATTAGCGGGGCTATTGAGCAGTTCTTC.